This T cell receptor beta chain was observed in a study of blood T cell repertoires in COVID-19. About the research overall: Sample material is recorded as cDNA or gDNA derived from T cells, B-cell-depleted T cells, or PBMCs.

Patients at the Seattle site were enrolled during active infection and followed longitudinally. V was cut by 2 bases and J by 4 bases, with 15 bases left in between. CDR3 size: 15 residues. Germline V gene data show CDR1 as GTSNPN and CDR2 as SVGIG (reference sequence). Per the authors' pipeline: Amplification from reference gene primers served as the basis for estimated nucleated cell counts. Clones were read by immunoSEQ multiplex PCR, and TCRdb kept only the in-frame ones, dropping some. V and J calls and clone size are given by that table; D and trimming were obtained from the DNA. The data contain 300,000 or so clones, roughly 90% of them singletons.

The chain has TRBV30 and TRBJ1-3; weak D call: TRBD1 (6 bases). The clonotype was recovered from a woman aged 25 to 39 with COVID-19, enrolled during active disease. The specimen was peripheral blood. The CDR3 DNA reads as TGTGCCTGGAGTTACAAACAGGGTTCAGGAAACACCATATATTTT. Protein sequence: CAWSYKQGSGNTIYF.